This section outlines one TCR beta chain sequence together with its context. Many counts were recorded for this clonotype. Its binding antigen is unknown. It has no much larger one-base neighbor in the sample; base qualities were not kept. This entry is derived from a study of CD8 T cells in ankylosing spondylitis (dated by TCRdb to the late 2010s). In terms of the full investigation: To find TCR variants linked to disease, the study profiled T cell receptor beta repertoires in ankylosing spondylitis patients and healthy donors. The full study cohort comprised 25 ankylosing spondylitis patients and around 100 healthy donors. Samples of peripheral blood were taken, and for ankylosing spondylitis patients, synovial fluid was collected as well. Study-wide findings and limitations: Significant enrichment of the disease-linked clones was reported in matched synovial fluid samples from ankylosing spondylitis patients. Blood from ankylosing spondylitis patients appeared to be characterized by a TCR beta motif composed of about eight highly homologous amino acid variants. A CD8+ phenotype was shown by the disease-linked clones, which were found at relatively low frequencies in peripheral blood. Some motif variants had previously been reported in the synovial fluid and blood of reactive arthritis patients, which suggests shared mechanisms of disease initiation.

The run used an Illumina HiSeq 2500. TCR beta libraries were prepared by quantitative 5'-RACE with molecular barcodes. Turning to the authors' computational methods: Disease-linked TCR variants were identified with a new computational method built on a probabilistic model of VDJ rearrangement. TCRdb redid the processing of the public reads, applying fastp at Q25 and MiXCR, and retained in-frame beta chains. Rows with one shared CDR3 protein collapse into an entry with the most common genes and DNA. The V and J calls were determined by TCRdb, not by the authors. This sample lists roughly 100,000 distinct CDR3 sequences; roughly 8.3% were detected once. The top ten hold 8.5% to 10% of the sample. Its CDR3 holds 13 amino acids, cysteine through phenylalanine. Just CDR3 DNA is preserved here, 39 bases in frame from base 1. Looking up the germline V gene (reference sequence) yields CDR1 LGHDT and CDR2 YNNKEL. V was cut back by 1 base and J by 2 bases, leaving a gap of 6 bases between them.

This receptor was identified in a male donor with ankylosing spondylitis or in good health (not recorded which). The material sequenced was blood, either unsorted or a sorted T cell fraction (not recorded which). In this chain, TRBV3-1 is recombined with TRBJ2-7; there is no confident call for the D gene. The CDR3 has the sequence CASSQASPYEQYF. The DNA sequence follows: TGTGCCAGCAGCCAAGCGTCGCCCTACGAGCAGTACTTC.